This TCR beta chain comes out of a study of siplizumab effects on memory and regulatory T cells. General study findings and limits: No assignable naive or memory phenotype existed for roughly 80-96% of proliferating CD4+ or CD8+ clones. Unstimulated naive T cells seemed to show more diversity than memory cells did, and they also seemed to be among the major contributors to the alloresponse.

For this clone: What it binds is not known.

The CDR3 is 16 amino acids. V shed 4 bases and J 2 bases; nucleotides not matched to a gene: 9. Germline CDR1 is SGHRS and CDR2 is YFSETQ. Some 100,000 TCR templates per sample were assayed. Assay used: immunoSEQ multiplex PCR; TCRdb lists only in-frame clones, some missing. This table holds over 100,000 clones, more than 85% found once. The rearrangement links TRBV5-1 to TRBJ1-3; 7 bases are shared with TRBD1. Sequencing was performed on CD4+ T cells sorted from blood. The receptor was isolated from a human donor in good health. As DNA, the CDR3 is TGCGCCAGCAGCCCATCGAGAGGGGGCCCTGGAAACACCATATATTTT. As protein: CASSPSRGGPGNTIYF.